This entry lists 20 T cell receptor beta chains sequenced from one sample in a study of blood T cell repertoires in COVID-19. Repertoires were generated with immunoSEQ multiplex PCR, while TCRdb's copy carries only in-frame clones and drops some. The sample shows some 410,000 clones, 70% to 90% of them seen only once. Sequencing used PBMCs or T cells enriched from blood (not recorded which). These receptors all stem from a woman younger than 45 with acute COVID-19.

The chain joins TRBV5-6 to TRBJ2-7; 7 bases agree with TRBD1. Trimming took 4 bases from V and 12 from J; bases not matched to a gene: 10. CDR1 is SGHDT, CDR2 YYEEEE, per germline. The CDR3 is 12 amino acids. The CDR3 loop reads CASSLGSRGRYF. The CDR3 DNA is TGTGCCAGCAGCCTGGGGTCCAGGGGGAGGTACTTC.

This chain connects TRBV11-2 to TRBJ2-1, with TRBD2 as a possible D gene (6 bases). CDR1 SGHAT and CDR2 FQNNGV come from the germline V gene. Trimming shortened V by 2 bases and J by 3 bases, and 11 bases separated the two germline ends. The CDR3 covers 15 residues. The chain's CDR3 is CASSLLGGFYNEQFF. In DNA, the CDR3 is TGTGCCAGCAGCTTACTGGGGGGATTCTACAATGAGCAGTTCTTC.

The rearrangement links TRBV5-5 to TRBJ2-7; D may be TRBD2 (6 bases). Trimming pared 2 bases from V and 7 bases from J, leaving 19 bases between. CDR1 is SGHKS, CDR2 YYEKEE, per germline (reference sequence). CDR3 length equals 15 residues. The CDR3 loop is CASSFGRGDSREQYF. The CDR3 region has the DNA TGTGCCAGCAGCTTCGGGCGGGGCGATTCTCGTGAGCAGTACTTC.

This chain uses TRBV5-4 with TRBJ2-2; D perhaps matches TRBD2 (6 bases). V dropped 9 bases and J dropped 0 bases, with 15 bases sitting between them. This CDR3 contains 15 residues. Per germline, CDR1 SGHNT and CDR2 YYREEE (reference sequence). This chain's CDR3 is CATQRREANTGELFF. The CDR3, as DNA: TGTGCCACCCAAAGGAGGGAGGCGAACACCGGGGAGCTGTTTTTT.

The J gene is TRBJ1-6, the V gene TRBV18; 9 nucleotides agree with TRBD1. The CDR3 contains 16 residues. V lost 3 bases and J lost 8; bases outside the gene matches: 8. Germline CDR1 is KGHSH and CDR2 is LQKENI. The CDR3 DNA follows: TGTGCCAGCTCACCGCGACCGGGACAGGGTGATTCACCCCTCCACTTT. It yields the protein CASSPRPGQGDSPLHF.

This chain uses TRBV6-5 with TRBJ2-5, with 8 bases aligning to TRBD1. J gave up 1 base and V 7 bases, and 8 bases lay outside the gene matches. Germline V gives CDR1 MNHEY, CDR2 SVGAGI. This CDR3 comprises 15 residues. In DNA form, the CDR3 reads TGTGCCAGCACTTTCGGACAGGGCGCCCAAGAGACCCAGTACTTC. This gives the protein CASTFGQGAQETQYF.

J is TRBJ1-2 and V is TRBV18; D unclear. In germline, CDR1 is KGHSH, CDR2 LQKENI. The CDR3 has 13 residues. Deletions cut 2 bases from V and 8 bases from J, with 12 bases between. The CDR3 reads CASSPSQEGGYTF. In DNA form, the CDR3 reads TGTGCCAGCTCACCATCGCAGGAGGGCGGCTACACCTTC.

The chain carries TRBV9 and TRBJ2-1; 7 positions agree with TRBD1. V lost 3 bases, J lost 4 bases, and 10 bases stayed unmatched. Germline CDR1 and CDR2: SGDLS and YYNGEE. The CDR3 runs to 16 residues. CDR3 nucleotide sequence: TGTGCCAGCAGCGGAGGGCAGGGGGTTACTTACAATGAGCAGTTCTTC. Its translation is CASSGGQGVTYNEQFF.

The chain has TRBV7-2 and TRBJ1-1, with D perhaps matching TRBD1 (5 bases). The CDR3 contains 12 residues. The V end was cut by 3 bases, the J end by 7 bases, with 9 bases between. Germline assignment: CDR1 SGHTA and CDR2 FQGNSA. The CDR3 spells CASSFPGGEAFF. CDR3 in DNA: TGTGCCAGCAGCTTCCCGGGGGGTGAAGCTTTCTTT.

The CDR3, as DNA: TGCGCCAGCAGCCCGGGACTAGCGGGGGGGGATACGCAGTATTTT. It specifies CASSPGLAGGDTQYF. The chain recombines TRBV5-1 with TRBJ2-3; 16 nucleotides align to TRBD2. Germline assignment: CDR1 SGHRS and CDR2 YFSETQ. V was pared by 4 bases and J by 6 bases, with 2 bases of the junction left unmatched. This CDR3 is built from 15 residues.

This sequence joins TRBV7-2 and TRBJ1-6; D remains unclear. This CDR3 is 18 amino acids long. Trimming shortened V by 5 bases and J by 0 bases, and 17 bases separated the two germline ends. Germline V lookup: CDR1 SGHTA, CDR2 FQGNSA. The CDR3 coding sequence is TGTGCCAGCAGCACAAAGCGGACGGGCGGCTCCTATAATTCACCCCTCCACTTT. It specifies CASSTKRTGGSYNSPLHF.

The chain carries TRBV28 and TRBJ1-1; D is unresolved. V lost 5 bases to trimming and J lost 5 bases, with 18 bases between them. Germline values: CDR1 MDHEN, CDR2 SYDVKM. The CDR3 has 15 amino acids. CDR3 protein: CASSPPFAGRTEAFF. CDR3 bases: TGTGCCAGCAGTCCCCCTTTCGCCGGGAGGACTGAAGCTTTCTTT.

This chain joins TRBV10-3 and TRBJ2-1; 8 bases map to TRBD2. Germline CDR1 reads ENHRY; CDR2 reads SYGVKD. Germline trimming cut 0 bases from V and 7 bases from J; bases unmatched to any gene: 5. The CDR3 spans 15 residues. This CDR3 reads CAISESGGGRNEQFF. The CDR3 nucleotides are TGTGCCATCAGTGAGTCTGGCGGGGGGAGGAATGAGCAGTTCTTC.

Only one count was recorded for this clone. The chain employs TRBV7-2 and TRBJ2-1; TRBD1 aligns across 7 bases. CDR3 length: 15 residues. The germline V gene encodes CDR1 SGHTA and CDR2 FQGNSA. The trim removed 4 bases at V and 7 bases at J, leaving 10 bases unmatched. The DNA for the CDR3 is TGTGCCAGCAGCTACGACAGGGCAGATTGGAATGAGCAGTTCTTC. This translates into CASSYDRADWNEQFF.

The chain is built from TRBV6-5 and TRBJ2-1; maybe TRBD2 (6 bases). Germline V gene lookup returns CDR1 MNHEY and CDR2 SVGAGI. The CDR3 runs to 16 residues. Trimming cost V 0 bases and J 3 bases, with 12 bases left between them. As DNA, the CDR3 is TGTGCCAGCAGTTACTCGGCGCGGGGCAGCTACAATGAGCAGTTCTTC. Its translation: CASSYSARGSYNEQFF.

The chain joins TRBV29-1 to TRBJ2-5, with TRBD1 as a possible D gene (6 bases). V shed 3 bases and J shed 5 bases, with 13 bases lying between them. The V gene's germline CDR1 is SQVTM and CDR2 ANQGSEA. The CDR3 totals 13 residues. In DNA, the CDR3 is TGCAGCGTTGACTCACAGGGTGGTGAGACCCAGTACTTC. This translates into CSVDSQGGETQYF.

The rearrangement uses TRBV27 and TRBJ2-2; 8 bases map to TRBD2. The CDR3 totals 16 residues. The V segment lost 6 bases and the J segment 6 bases; nucleotides outside the gene matches: 12. Per germline, CDR1 MNHEY and CDR2 SMNVEV (reference sequence). The CDR3, as DNA: TGTGCCAGCAGCCCGTCTCCTAGCGGGTTTGCCGGGGAGCTGTTTTTT. It codes for CASSPSPSGFAGELFF.

The sample holds a few counts of this clone. This chain's CDR3 is CASSPQGGTLNEKLFF. The CDR3 DNA is TGTGCCAGCAGCCCCCAGGGCGGGACCCTTAATGAAAAACTGTTTTTT. The V and J genes are TRBV7-9 and TRBJ1-4; D possibly corresponds to TRBD1 (5 bases). Per germline, CDR1 SEHNR and CDR2 FQNEAQ (reference sequence). There are 16 residues in the CDR3. Trimming cost V 5 bases and J 4 bases, with 17 bases left between them.

J is TRBJ2-3 and V is TRBV27; 8 bases are shared with TRBD1. Trimming removed 5 bases from V and 3 bases from J; junction bases left unmatched: 4. The CDR3 loop spans 14 amino acids. CDR1 is MNHEY and CDR2 is SMNVEV in the germline V gene (reference sequence). The CDR3 is CASSPRQGTDTQYF. The DNA of the CDR3 is TGTGCCAGCAGTCCTCGACAGGGGACAGATACGCAGTATTTT.

The chain links TRBV9 to TRBJ2-1; 9 nucleotides match TRBD2. The ends lost 3 bases at V and 2 bases at J; junction bases unmatched: 3. Germline V gene data show CDR1 as SGDLS and CDR2 as YYNGEE. The CDR3 is made up of 15 amino acids. The CDR3 here is CASSDRLAAYNEQFF. Here the CDR3 DNA reads TGTGCCAGCAGCGACCGACTAGCGGCCTACAATGAGCAGTTCTTC.